The next 4 T cell receptor beta chains were all read from a single sample in a study of graft-versus-host responses after intestinal transplantation. Method: immunoSEQ multiplex PCR; TCRdb's copy keeps in-frame clones and lacks some. The table lists around 23,000 clones, about 93% of them singletons. This sample comprised PBMCs, obtained roughly 29 days after intestinal transplant. The receptors stem from a human patient who received an intestinal transplant, so some T cells may come from the graft donor.

The chain employs TRBV2 and TRBJ2-7, with D possibly matching TRBD1 (7 bases). Per the germline V gene, CDR1 is SNHLY and CDR2 is FYNNEI. The CDR3 loop spans 13 amino acids. V dropped 6 bases and J dropped 3 bases, with 12 bases sitting between them. CDR3 DNA sequence: TGTGCCAGCAGGGGGGGACAGTACTACGAGCAGTACTTC. Translation gives CASRGGQYYEQYF.

This chain joins TRBV27 and TRBJ2-1, with TRBD2 as a possible D gene (7 bases). V was trimmed by 3 bases and J by 2 bases, leaving 11 bases between them. CDR1 and CDR2 from the germline V gene are MNHEY and SMNVEV (reference sequence). The CDR3 has 15 residues. CDR3 sequence: CASSLTGGTYNEQFF. CDR3 nucleotides: TGTGCCAGCAGTTTGACGGGGGGCACCTACAATGAGCAGTTCTTC.

The V and J genes are TRBV5-6 and TRBJ2-7; TRBD1 aligns across 8 bases. The V segment lost 4 bases and the J segment 3 bases; nucleotides outside the gene matches: 9. The CDR3 is made up of 15 amino acids. Germline CDR1 and CDR2: SGHDT and YYEEEE. CDR3 region: CASSPLQGADYEQYF. CDR3 bases: TGTGCCAGCAGCCCGCTCCAGGGGGCAGACTACGAGCAGTACTTC.

The chain has TRBV19 and TRBJ2-7; TRBD1 might be the D (5 bases). This CDR3 region has 14 residues. Germline-derived CDR1 and CDR2 are LNHDA and SQIVND (reference sequence). V lost 4 bases and J 2 bases, leaving 12 bases between the germline ends. The CDR3 nucleotides are TGTGCCAGTAGTAACTGGGGCGGAACCTACGAGCAGTACTTC. Protein sequence: CASSNWGGTYEQYF.